These 5 T cell receptor beta chains share one sample of origin, sequenced in a study of blood T cell repertoires in COVID-19. Here immunoSEQ multiplex PCR was the method, and the copy in TCRdb shows in-frame clones only, minus some. The profile shows roughly 150,000 clones, approximately 79% of them singletons. The material sequenced was peripheral blood. The receptor set was obtained from a woman of 80 years or more with acute or convalescent COVID-19.

V gene TRBV9 combines with J gene TRBJ1-4; a weak D match, TRBD1 (6 bases). The length of the CDR3 is 13 residues. The V end was cut by 8 bases, the J end by 7 bases, with 15 bases between. CDR1 is SGDLS and CDR2 is YYNGEE in the germline V gene. Here the CDR3 reads CASSTGSAEKLFF. Written as DNA, the CDR3 is TGTGCCAGTTCCACAGGGTCGGCTGAAAAACTGTTTTTT.

This clone was counted only a few times. The chain employs TRBV6-1 and TRBJ1-1; D gene uncertain. The CDR3 is made up of 15 amino acids. The V gene's germline CDR1 is MNHNS and CDR2 SASEGT. Trimming shortened V by 0 bases and J by 3 bases, and 11 bases separated the two germline ends. CDR3 coding DNA: TGTGCCAGCAGTGAAGCGGATTGGAGGGACACTGAAGCTTTCTTT. It specifies CASSEADWRDTEAFF.

The sample holds a few counts of this clone. V gene TRBV5-6 combines with J gene TRBJ2-2; 7 bases line up with TRBD1. This CDR3 contains 16 residues. The germline CDR1 and CDR2 sequences are SGHDT and YYEEEE. V shed 3 bases and J 6 bases; nucleotides not matched to a gene: 11. CDR3 protein: CASSSYRGARAGELFF. As DNA, the CDR3 is TGTGCCAGCAGCTCATACAGGGGCGCCAGGGCCGGGGAGCTGTTTTTT.

The rearrangement links TRBV11-2 to TRBJ2-1; 7 bases are shared with TRBD1. V dropped 4 bases and J dropped 2; count of bases not matched to a gene: 5. Germline V gives CDR1 SGHAT, CDR2 FQNNGV. The CDR3 is 15 amino acids. The CDR3 protein is CASSSLQGAYNEQFF. DNA of the CDR3: TGTGCCAGCAGCTCCCTCCAGGGGGCCTACAATGAGCAGTTCTTC.

The chain combines TRBV24-1 with TRBJ2-1; weak D call: TRBD1 (6 bases). From germline, CDR1 is KGHDR and CDR2 SFDVKD. The ends were cut back, 3 bases at V and 5 bases at J, with 13 bases in the middle. This CDR3 has 15 amino acids. The chain's CDR3 is CATSDRQAINNEQFF. The CDR3 nucleotides read TGTGCCACCAGTGATAGACAGGCCATAAACAATGAGCAGTTCTTC.